This T cell receptor (beta chain) comes out of a study of CD8 T cells in Susac syndrome. RNA was extracted with the RNeasy kit, and a quantity of roughly 0.5 to 1 ug was reverse transcribed using random hexamers. Multiplex immunoSEQ PCR targeted 54 Vbeta and 13 Jbeta TCR beta segments. Each CDR3 protein gets one entry after TCRdb re-called the immunoSEQ multiplex PCR reads with MiXCR. The sample lists about 300,000 distinct CDR3 sequences; about 91% were seen once. The sequenced target, TCR beta, came from blood CD8+ and CD4+ T cells. Isolation of CD8+ and CD4+ T cells was performed negatively, whereas enrichment of TEMRA cells was done by FACS. The CDR3 sequence is 14 residues long. V dropped 5 bases and J dropped 2; count of bases not matched to a gene: 2. Germline CDR1 is GTSNPN and CDR2 is SVGIG (reference sequence).

Sequencing input: CD4+ T cells from PBMCs. This sequence was found in a human donor with multiple sclerosis. The rearrangement uses TRBV30 and TRBJ1-6; 8 bases map to TRBD1. The chain's CDR3 is CAWDRGTYNSPLHF. CDR3 bases: TGTGCCTGGGACAGGGGCACCTATAATTCACCCCTCCACTTT.